This T cell receptor beta chain was obtained from a study of identifying expanded T cells in peripheral blood. Study findings and constraints: Technical replicates showed roughly 1.2 changed clones; approximately 2 weeks around 15; four weeks 19. Across healthy donors, higher total template counts meant significantly greater roughly two-week count variance.

Details on this clone: Its specificity is unknown.

The repertoire was sequenced with immunoSEQ multiplex PCR; TCRdb's copy has only in-frame clones and lacks some. The table lists 70,000 to 95,000 clones, around nine tenths of them singletons, with roughly 3.8% in the top ten. The sample was blood. This receptor was identified in a person between 18 and 69 years old in good health.

The CDR3 sequence is CASSLEVTQNYGYTF. CDR3 in DNA: TGTGCCAGCAGCTTGGAGGTCACTCAAAACTATGGCTACACCTTC. The V call is TRBV5-5, the J call TRBJ1-2; D unresolved. Trimming took off 0 bases at V and 2 bases at J, with 11 bases between the two ends. CDR1 is SGHKS, CDR2 YYEKEE, per germline (reference sequence). The CDR3 runs 15 residues.